This T cell receptor (beta chain) was obtained from a study of T-cell memory formation after mild COVID-19. The sample holds a few counts of this clonotype. One entry per CDR3 protein results from TCRdb running MiXCR on the 5' RACE reads. Of 220,000 or so distinct CDR3 sequences listed, more than 8% are singletons. V shed 5 bases and J 8 bases; nucleotides not matched to a gene: 5. The CDR3 is made up of 12 amino acids. This sequence joins TRBV12-3 or TRBV12-4 and TRBJ1-2, with 7 positions matching TRBD1. Specimen: PBMCs or a T cell subset sorted from them (not recorded which). The sequence derives from a man between 18 and 35 years old who had mild COVID-19 (a few samples of this study predate the infection). Cell type and time point are not known. The DNA of the CDR3 is TGTGCCAGCAGTGCAGGGGGGTACGGCTACACCTTC. This sequence encodes CASSAGGYGYTF.